This TCR beta chain comes out of a study of beta chain features in type 1 diabetes. Broader study findings: Shorter templates might be favored by PCR, and equally so in patients and in controls.

This clone was seen only a few times. Antigen specificity is unknown. The CDR3 covers 12 residues. Trimming took off 4 bases at V and 5 bases at J, with 8 bases between the two ends. The V gene's germline CDR1 is SGHTA and CDR2 FQGTGA. Cells sorted by CD45RO/CCR7/CD25/CD127/CD95/CD27 comprised CD4+ naive, central memory, regulatory and stem cell-like memory cells. cDNA synthesis used the whole RNA isolate, giving expressed TCRB sequences. Libraries were prepared by immunoSEQ multiplex PCR; TCRdb keeps only in-frame clonotypes and omits some of them. The repertoire includes 250,000 to 350,000 clones, approximately 11% of them detected once, and over 0.015% sits in the top ten.

The J gene is TRBJ2-5, the V gene TRBV7-3; no firm D call. The material sequenced was naive CD4+ T cells from blood. This clonotype was sampled from a woman in her twenties or thirties in good health. This CDR3 is CASSSAEETQYF. DNA of the CDR3: TGTGCCAGCAGCTCGGCGGAGGAGACCCAGTACTTC.